The 23 T cell receptor beta chains reported below all come from one sample, sequenced in a study of long-term antiretroviral therapy in people with HIV. Survey-level resolution applied to immunoSEQ assay v3.0. The data were produced by immunoSEQ multiplex PCR, yet TCRdb's version contains in-frame clones alone and is incomplete. The repertoire holds about 33,000 clones, with 78% as singletons. This specimen consisted of unsorted PBMCs, obtained 3.1 years after starting antiretroviral therapy. These receptors were taken from a woman between 45 and 60 years old with HIV.

J is TRBJ1-2 and V is TRBV19; TRBD1 might be the D (5 bases). The CDR3 covers 13 residues. CDR1 is LNHDA, CDR2 SQIVND, per germline (reference sequence). Trimming pared 7 bases from V and 4 bases from J, leaving 13 bases between. The CDR3 sequence: CASTTGTLYGYTF. The CDR3 DNA sequence: TGTGCCAGTACAACCGGGACCCTCTATGGCTACACCTTC.

This rearrangement joins TRBV9 to TRBJ2-7; D remains ambiguous. This CDR3 is 15 amino acids long. The V gene's germline CDR1 is SGDLS and CDR2 YYNGEE. The germline V and J ends were trimmed by 0 bases and 0 bases, with 10 bases remaining between them. As DNA, the CDR3 is TGTGCCAGCAGCGTAGGGGTACTATCCTCCTACGAGCAGTACTTC. Translation gives CASSVGVLSSYEQYF.

The V call is TRBV19, the J call TRBJ2-1, with D uncertain. Germline V CDR1 and CDR2: LNHDA, SQIVND (reference sequence). V lost 3 bases, J lost 14 bases, and 17 bases lay in between. The CDR3 is made up of 13 amino acids. The CDR3, as DNA: TGTGCCAGTAGTATCGCGGTCCCGGCGATTAAGTTCTTC. Translated, it gives CASSIAVPAIKFF.

The V call is TRBV2, the J call TRBJ1-1; a possible D gene is TRBD1 (5 bases). V was trimmed by 1 base and J by 0 bases, leaving 12 bases between them. Germline values: CDR1 SNHLY, CDR2 FYNNEI. The CDR3 has 16 residues. Here the CDR3 DNA reads TGTGCCAGCAGTGAAGAGGGGCCCTTTGTGAACACTGAAGCTTTCTTT. Protein: CASSEEGPFVNTEAFF.

This chain links TRBV5-1 with TRBJ2-3; D may correspond to TRBD1 or TRBD2 (5 bases each). CDR1 is SGHRS, CDR2 YFSETQ, per germline. V was pared by 1 base and J by 2 bases, with 11 bases between. The CDR3 contains 15 residues. The CDR3 region has the DNA TGCGCCAGCAGCTTGACCGGGACCAACACAGATACGCAGTATTTT. As protein: CASSLTGTNTDTQYF. The full variable domain, its missing parts supplied by reference TRBV5-1 and TRBJ2-3, is KAGVTQTPRYLIKTRGQQVTLSCSPISGHRSVSWYQQTPGQGLQFLFEYFSETQRNKGNFPGRFSGRQFSNSRSEMNVSTLELGDSALYLCASSLTGTNTDTQYFGPGTRLTVL.

V is TRBV5-8 and J is TRBJ2-3; tentatively, D is TRBD1 or TRBD2 (6 bases each). Trimming cost V 3 bases and J 1 base, with 12 bases left between them. Looked up from germline, CDR1 is SGHTS and CDR2 is YDEGEE. The CDR3 length is 15 residues. The DNA for the CDR3 is TGTGCCAGCAGCTGGGAGGCAGGGGGCACAGATACGCAGTATTTT. Its protein is CASSWEAGGTDTQYF. Using reference TRBV5-8 and TRBJ2-3 for the parts outside the CDR3, the full variable domain is EAGVTQSPTHLIKTRGQQATLRCSPISGHTSVYWYQQALGLGLQFLLWYDEGEERNRGNFPPRFSGRQFPNYSSELNVNALELEDSALYLCASSWEAGGTDTQYFGPGTRLTVL.

CDR3 region: CAWSVRGVGTQYF. The CDR3 region has the DNA TGTGCCTGGAGCGTCAGGGGTGTTGGGACCCAGTACTTC. This chain uses TRBV30 with TRBJ2-5; TRBD1 might be the D (6 bases). The CDR3 sequence is 13 residues long. CDR1 and CDR2 from the germline V gene are GTSNPN and SVGIG (reference sequence). Between the trimmed V and J ends, which lost 3 bases and 7 bases, there was a span of 15 bases.

The count of this clone is one. The CDR3 bases are TGTGCCTGCGGGGGAACCCATGGCTATGGCTACACCTTC. Protein sequence: CACGGTHGYGYTF. The J gene is TRBJ1-2, the V gene TRBV7-8; tentatively, D is TRBD1 (5 bases). Trimming stripped 11 bases from V and 4 bases from J, with 17 bases between. Germline assignment: CDR1 SGHVS and CDR2 FQNEAQ. The CDR3 has 13 amino acids.

The gene calls are TRBV7-3 and TRBJ2-3, with 10 bases that match TRBD2. The CDR3 has 16 residues. Germline assignment: CDR1 SGHTA and CDR2 FQGTGA. The trim removed 2 bases at V and 0 bases at J, leaving 2 bases unmatched. The CDR3 DNA sequence: TGTGCCAGCAGCTTAGGGACTAGCGTAAGCACAGATACGCAGTATTTT. It encodes CASSLGTSVSTDTQYF. Full variable domain (remainder filled in from reference TRBV7-3 and TRBJ2-3): GAGVSQTPSNKVTEKGKYVELRCDPISGHTALYWYRQSLGQGPEFLIYFQGTGAADDSGLPNDRFFAVRPEGSVSTLKIQRTERGDSAVYLCASSLGTSVSTDTQYFGPGTRLTVL.

The V gene is TRBV6-4, the J gene TRBJ2-2; D is undetermined. Germline values: CDR1 MRHNA, CDR2 SNTAGT. This CDR3 is 14 amino acids long. The ends were cut back, 4 bases at V and 0 bases at J, with 6 bases in the middle. The CDR3 bases are TGTGCCAGCAGTGCCACTACGAACACCGGGGAGCTGTTTTTT. Translating it yields CASSATTNTGELFF.

This clone is categorized as medium-sized. The chain links TRBV11-2 to TRBJ2-7, with 10 positions matching TRBD2. V lost 6 bases to trimming and J lost 4 bases; unmatched junction nucleotides: 6. Germline CDR1 is SGHAT and CDR2 is FQNNGV. CDR3 length equals 14 residues. CDR3 bases: TGTGCCAGCAGATTAAGCGGGGGGGTATACGAGCAGTACTTC. It translates to CASRLSGGVYEQYF.

This chain joins TRBV4-2 and TRBJ2-7; no clear D gene. The CDR3 is made up of 13 amino acids. The germline V and J ends were trimmed by 1 base and 4 bases, with 8 bases remaining between them. Germline CDR1 and CDR2: LGHNA and YNFKEQ. This CDR3 reads CASSQGTVYEQYF. The CDR3, as DNA: TGTGCCAGCAGCCAAGGGACGGTGTACGAGCAGTACTTC.

This rearrangement joins TRBV27 to TRBJ1-3; maybe TRBD1 (5 bases). Germline CDR1 and CDR2: MNHEY and SMNVEV (reference sequence). CDR3 length equals 15 residues. The V gene lost 5 bases and the J gene lost 2 bases, with 13 bases spanning the gap. For the CDR3, the DNA is TGTGCCAGCAGTCCAACCGGGACCCCTGGAAACACCATATATTTT. It translates to CASSPTGTPGNTIYF.

The V gene is TRBV29-1, the J gene TRBJ1-2; D gene ambiguous. Germline values: CDR1 SQVTM, CDR2 ANQGSEA. There are 13 residues in the CDR3. Between the trimmed V and J ends, which lost 3 bases and 1 base, there was a span of 9 bases. DNA of the CDR3: TGCAGCGTTGAGGAGGGAGTTAACTATGGCTACACCTTC. This encodes CSVEEGVNYGYTF.

V is TRBV7-9 and J is TRBJ1-1; TRBD1 matches at 7 bases. V was pared by 5 bases and J by 8 bases, with 11 bases of the junction left unmatched. Germline CDR1 SEHNR, CDR2 FQNEAQ (reference sequence). The CDR3 consists of 14 residues. The CDR3 spells CASSLKGGRAEAFF. The DNA for the CDR3 is TGTGCCAGCAGCCTAAAAGGGGGCCGAGCAGAAGCTTTCTTT.

The chain couples TRBV13 to TRBJ1-6; perhaps TRBD1 as D (6 bases). This CDR3 is built from 14 residues. The V gene lost 5 bases and the J gene lost 10 bases, with 15 bases spanning the gap. Germline lookup yields CDR1 PRHDT and CDR2 FYEKMQ (reference sequence). CDR3 sequence (DNA): TGTGCCAGCAGCCTCCCTGGACAGAACTCACCCCTCCACTTT. Its protein product is CASSLPGQNSPLHF.

The chain combines TRBV30 with TRBJ1-4, with a possible D match to TRBD1 (5 bases). There are 12 residues in the CDR3. V gave up 2 bases and J gave up 13 bases, with 14 bases separating them. Germline V gives CDR1 GTSNPN, CDR2 SVGIG (reference sequence). This chain's CDR3 is CAWSSRRDVLFF. The CDR3 region has the DNA TGTGCCTGGAGTTCCCGCCGGGACGTACTGTTTTTT.

The CDR3 DNA is TGTGCCATCAGTGAACGAGGGGGCGAGGAGACCCAGTACTTC. As protein: CAISERGGEETQYF. The genes are TRBV10-3 and TRBJ2-5; the match to TRBD1 covers 7 bases. The trim removed 3 bases at V and 5 bases at J, leaving 6 bases unmatched. The CDR3 totals 14 residues. CDR1 is ENHRY, CDR2 SYGVKD, per germline.

CDR3: CASSPVGDRGLYGYTF. CDR3 in DNA: TGCGCCAGCAGCCCGGTTGGGGACAGGGGGCTCTATGGCTACACCTTC. The chain combines TRBV5-1 with TRBJ1-2; 12 nucleotides agree with TRBD1. This CDR3 has 16 residues. J was trimmed by 4 bases and V by 4 bases; bases with no gene match: 8. Per the germline V gene, CDR1 is SGHRS and CDR2 is YFSETQ.

V is TRBV11-2 and J is TRBJ2-3, with D perhaps TRBD2 (6 bases). Trimming removed 6 bases at V and 6 bases at J, with 13 bases between. The CDR3 contains 13 residues. Per the germline V gene, CDR1 is SGHAT and CDR2 is FQNNGV. The DNA of the CDR3 is TGTGCCAGCAGTTCTACACGGGGGGATACGCAGTATTTT. Protein: CASSSTRGDTQYF.

This clone was detected only a few times. The CDR3 spells CASSLNGGEKLFF. CDR3 nucleotides: TGTGCCAGCAGCTTAAACGGTGGGGAAAAACTGTTTTTT. The chain couples TRBV7-9 to TRBJ1-4; no reliable D call. The CDR3 extends over 13 amino acids. CDR1 and CDR2 from the germline V gene are SEHNR and FQNEAQ (reference sequence). Trimming removed 2 bases from V and 8 bases from J, with 9 bases in between.

This clone was found a few times. V and J are TRBV19 and TRBJ2-4; D may be TRBD2 (5 bases). The CDR3 has 11 residues. Between the trimmed V and J ends, which lost 7 bases and 12 bases, there was a span of 13 bases. Germline CDR1 is LNHDA and CDR2 is SQIVND (reference sequence). This CDR3 reads CASTFGINQYF. The CDR3 DNA reads TGTGCCAGTACTTTCGGGATAAATCAGTACTTC.

V is TRBV7-6 and J is TRBJ1-6; D not certain. Looked up from germline, CDR1 is SGHVS and CDR2 is FNYEAQ. The CDR3 is 15 residues long. Trimming removed 3 bases from V and 5 bases from J, with 11 bases in between. This chain's CDR3 is CASSLNRGDNSPLHF. The CDR3 DNA reads TGTGCCAGCAGCTTGAATCGGGGTGATAATTCACCCCTCCACTTT.